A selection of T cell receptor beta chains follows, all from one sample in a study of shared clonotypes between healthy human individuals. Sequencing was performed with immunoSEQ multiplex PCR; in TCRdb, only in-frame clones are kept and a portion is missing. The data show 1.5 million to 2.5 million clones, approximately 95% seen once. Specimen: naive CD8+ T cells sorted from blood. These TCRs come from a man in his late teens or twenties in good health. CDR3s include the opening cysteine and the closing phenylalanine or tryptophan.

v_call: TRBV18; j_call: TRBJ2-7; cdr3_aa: CASSPPVGQVSYEQYF
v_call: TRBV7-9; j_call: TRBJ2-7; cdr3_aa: CASSSGTVAYEQYF
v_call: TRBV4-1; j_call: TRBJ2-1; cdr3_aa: CASSQVETDRGEQFF
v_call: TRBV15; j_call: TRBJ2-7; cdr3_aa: CATSRGVGTSGVEQYF
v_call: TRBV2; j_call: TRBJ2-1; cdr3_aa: CASSRPPGVLWDDEQFF
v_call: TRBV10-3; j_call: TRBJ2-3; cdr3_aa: CAIMHQAGDTQYF
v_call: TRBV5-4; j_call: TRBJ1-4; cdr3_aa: CASSRGAGVNEKLFF
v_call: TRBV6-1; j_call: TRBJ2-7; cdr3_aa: CASSATGAEQYF
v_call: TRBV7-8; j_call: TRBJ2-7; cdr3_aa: CASSLESQFSYEQYF
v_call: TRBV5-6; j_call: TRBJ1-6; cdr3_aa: CASSLQGGSPLHF
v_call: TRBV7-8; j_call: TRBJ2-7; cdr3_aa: CASSSTSGNGEQYF
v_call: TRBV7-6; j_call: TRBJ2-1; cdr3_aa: CASSLNGAEGYNEQFF
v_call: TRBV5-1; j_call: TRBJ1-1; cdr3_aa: CASSLKGTNTEAFF
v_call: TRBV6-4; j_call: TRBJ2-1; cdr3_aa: CASRLDFFSSEDEQFF
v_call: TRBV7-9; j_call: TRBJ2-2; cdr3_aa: CASSGSGLAVRRNTGELFF
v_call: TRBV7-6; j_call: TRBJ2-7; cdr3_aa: CASSSGQPYEQYF
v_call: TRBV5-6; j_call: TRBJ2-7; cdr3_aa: CASSFWGQTSYEQYF
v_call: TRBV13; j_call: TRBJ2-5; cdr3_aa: CASSLGAGQTQETQYF
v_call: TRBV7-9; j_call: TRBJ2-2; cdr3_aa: CASSSPGSGTGELFF
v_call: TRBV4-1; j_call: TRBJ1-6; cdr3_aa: CASSQPGQGLSPLHF
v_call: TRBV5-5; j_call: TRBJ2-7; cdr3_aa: CASSLMGQGARYEQYF
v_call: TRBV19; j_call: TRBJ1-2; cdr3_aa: CASRIAGNYGYTF
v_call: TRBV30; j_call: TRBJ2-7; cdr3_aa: CAWSPTTDPYEQYF
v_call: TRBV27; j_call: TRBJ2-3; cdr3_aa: CASSERMGTDTQYF
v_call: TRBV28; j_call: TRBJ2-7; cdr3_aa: CASNPQGEGYEQYF
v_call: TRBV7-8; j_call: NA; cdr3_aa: CASSPRTSGYEQYF
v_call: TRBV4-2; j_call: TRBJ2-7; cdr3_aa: CASSQGGYEQYF
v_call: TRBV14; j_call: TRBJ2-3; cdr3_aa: CASSQTTSTDTQYF
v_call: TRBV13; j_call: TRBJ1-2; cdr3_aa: CASSSRDLLNYGYTF
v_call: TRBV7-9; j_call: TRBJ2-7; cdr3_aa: CASSRDRGRTGYEQYF
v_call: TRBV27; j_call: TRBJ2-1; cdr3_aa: CASSLAESYNEQFF
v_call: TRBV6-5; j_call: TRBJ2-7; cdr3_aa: CASSYSRAGGAYEQYF
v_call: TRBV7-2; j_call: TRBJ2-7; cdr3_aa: CASSSYPQTDRNPYEQYF
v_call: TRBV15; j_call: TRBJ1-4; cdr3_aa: CATSSYPLGPHDRGKLFF
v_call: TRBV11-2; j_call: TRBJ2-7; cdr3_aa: CASSTPSPEQYF
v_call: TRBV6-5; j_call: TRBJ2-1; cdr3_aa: CASSMGSYNEQFF
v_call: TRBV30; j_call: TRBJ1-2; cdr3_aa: CAWSIIYGYTF
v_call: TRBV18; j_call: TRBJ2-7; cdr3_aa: CASSPVDRGYYEQYF
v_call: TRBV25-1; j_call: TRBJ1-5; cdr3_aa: CASSEVGRGQPQHF
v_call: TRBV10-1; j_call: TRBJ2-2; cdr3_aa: CASSETGSNTGELFF
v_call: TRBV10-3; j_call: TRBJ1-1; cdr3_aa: CAAQDWDTEAFF